This is a list of T cell receptor beta chains from one sample in a study of long-term antiretroviral therapy in people with HIV. Profiled with immunoSEQ multiplex PCR; TCRdb holds only in-frame clones, not every one. The sample yields about 48,000 clones, roughly four fifths seen once. This sample comprised unsorted PBMCs, obtained 0.8 years after starting antiretroviral therapy. The source is a woman aged 18 to 35 with HIV. Each CDR3 is given without its conserved first and last residue.

TRBV14	TRBJ1-1	ASSLTRGTEAF
TRBV2	TRBJ1-5	ASTTYNQPQH
TRBV4-3	TRBJ2-7	ASSPGPGSSYEQY
TRBV25-1	TRBJ2-3	ASSGKTTQC
TRBV27	TRBJ2-3	ASSLSGGSGDTQY
TRBV4-2	TRBJ1-4	ASSQSPRTEPYEKLF
TRBV7-2	TRBJ2-1	ASSLVPGEQF
TRBV6-5	TRBJ1-2	ASRTRDRFTYGYT
TRBV7-6	TRBJ2-5	ASSLVQETQY
TRBV5-6	TRBJ1-4	ASSPAGTNEKLF
TRBV11-2	TRBJ2-2	ASSLNTGELF
TRBV6-6	TRBJ2-3	ASSFLISGDTQY
TRBV5-4	TRBJ2-2	ASSLLTGELF
TRBV25-1	TRBJ2-5	ASSEGFGRDQETQY
TRBV11-2	TRBJ1-4	ASSSSVGTRNEKLF
TRBV27	TRBJ2-5	ASSLTGWETQY
TRBV6-1	TRBJ2-7	ASSVEGASSYEQY
TRBV9	TRBJ2-1	ASSVSSGTFHEQF
TRBV5-1	TRBJ2-7	ASRPTSGSLGYEQY
TRBV7-2	TRBJ2-7	ASSLALAREQY
TRBV27	TRBJ2-1	ASSLSAGKGGPIRF
TRBV10-3	TRBJ2-3	ATTSGSPDTQY
TRBV6-5	TRBJ2-7	ATGQLDYEQY